Listed here is a single T cell receptor beta chain. Its antigen is undetermined. Collection occurred without any documented infections or immune events in donors. This CDR3 is 15 amino acids long. Per the germline V gene, CDR1 is SNHLY and CDR2 is FYNNEI. Losses at the gene ends were 6 bases for V and 6 bases for J; bases not matched to a gene: 5. This sample is part of a study of identifying expanded T cells in peripheral blood. The study, taken as a whole, reports: Technical replicates showed about 1.2 changed clones; about 2 weeks 15 to 20; four weeks 19. Across healthy donors, higher total template counts meant significantly greater roughly two-week count variance.

Assay used: immunoSEQ multiplex PCR; TCRdb lists only in-frame clones, some missing. The data hold 90,000 to 100,000 clones, with roughly 86% observed a single time. This chain links TRBV2 with TRBJ1-6, with 10 nucleotides matching TRBD1. The sample taken for sequencing was blood. The sequence was collected from a person aged 18-69 years in good health. The CDR3 bases are TGTGCCAGCAGCCGACAGGGGGCCATTAATTCACCCCTCCACTTT. Its translation: CASSRQGAINSPLHF.